This T cell receptor (beta chain) appears in the sequencing data of a study of post-analysis software for immune sequencing data. Every TCR beta cDNA library bore unique molecular identifiers. A population of roughly 1 to 11 million T cells gave rise to about half a million cDNA molecules. TCRdb called the PCR reads again in MiXCR, with one record for every CDR3 protein. The profile shows under 650,000 distinct CDR3 sequences, 40% to 50% of them singletons. Points from the study as a whole: Strong co-clustering by F measure was seen for same-batch samples. Among multiple sclerosis patients, normalized Chao1 diversity was significantly below that of controls. Roughly 5 TRBV segments, TRBV5-6, TRBV5-1 and TRBV20-1 among them, were found more frequent in patients than controls.

The V gene end was trimmed by 6 bases and the J gene end by 3 bases; junction bases not matched to a gene: 6. This CDR3 is built from 14 residues. Germline V lookup: CDR1 ENHRY, CDR2 SYGVKD. Comments on this clonotype: Antigen specificity is unknown.

The source material was blood. The source of this sequence is a girl aged 10-17 years with multiple sclerosis. The J gene is TRBJ2-5, the V gene TRBV10-3, with 8 bases lining up with TRBD2. CDR3 protein: CAIRERTSKETQYF. CDR3 DNA sequence: TGTGCCATCAGGGAGCGGACTAGCAAAGAGACCCAGTACTTC.